This TCR beta chain was recovered during a study of cytomegalovirus exposure and HLA in healthy donors. The CDR3 runs to 13 residues. The germline V gene encodes CDR1 LNHDA and CDR2 SQIVND (reference sequence). The V gene lost 0 bases and the J gene lost 8 bases, with 10 bases spanning the gap. Using immunoSEQ multiplex PCR, the repertoire was profiled, and TCRdb retains in-frame clones only, with some absent. Of about 220,000 clones in the sample, around nine tenths were seen once. The specimen sequenced was PBMCs. This sequence originates from a woman under 30 in good health and CMV-seronegative. The gene calls are TRBV19 and TRBJ1-1; D gene uncertain. CDR3 loop: CASSIDREREAFF. The CDR3 DNA sequence: TGTGCCAGTAGTATAGATCGAGAGAGGGAAGCTTTCTTT.